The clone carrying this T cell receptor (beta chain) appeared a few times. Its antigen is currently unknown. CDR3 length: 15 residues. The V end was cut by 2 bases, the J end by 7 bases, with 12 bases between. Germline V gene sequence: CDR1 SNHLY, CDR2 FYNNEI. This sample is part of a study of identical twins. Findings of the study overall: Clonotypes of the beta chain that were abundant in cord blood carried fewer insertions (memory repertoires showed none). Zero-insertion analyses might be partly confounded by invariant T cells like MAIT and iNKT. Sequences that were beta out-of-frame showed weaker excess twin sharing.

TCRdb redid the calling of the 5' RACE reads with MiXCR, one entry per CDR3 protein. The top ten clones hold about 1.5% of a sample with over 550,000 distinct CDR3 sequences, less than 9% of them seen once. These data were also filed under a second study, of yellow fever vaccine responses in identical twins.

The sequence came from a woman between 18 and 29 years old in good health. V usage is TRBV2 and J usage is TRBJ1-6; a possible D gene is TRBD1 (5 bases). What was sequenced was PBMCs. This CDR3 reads CASSEQRQPNSPLHF. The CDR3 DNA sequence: TGTGCCAGCAGTGAACAGAGACAGCCCAATTCACCCCTCCACTTT.